A selection of T cell receptor beta chains follows, all from one sample in a study of CD8 T cells in Susac syndrome. From the immunoSEQ multiplex PCR reads, TCRdb called clonotypes with MiXCR, one entry per CDR3 protein. The sample has some 250,000 distinct CDR3 sequences; 90% to 97% are singletons. The sample was CD4+ T cells from PBMCs. Receptors were obtained from a human donor with Susac syndrome. Each CDR3 is given without its conserved first and last residue. Only part of the rows carry a size: once, few, many, or a class if the clone is expanded.

TRBV5-1,TRBJ1-1,-,ASSRAKNTEAF
TRBV14,TRBJ2-5,once,ASSQLALETQY
TRBV30,TRBJ1-1,once,AWRSGTEAF
TRBV6-6,TRBJ2-7,-,ASSYGLGDEQY
TRBV4-2,TRBJ2-7,-,ASSQDPGQGSEQY
TRBV7-2,TRBJ2-1,few,ASSRLAGQYNEQF
TRBV7-9,TRBJ2-7,-,ASSSDRIYEQY
TRBV28,TRBJ2-5,-,ASSRQSKMQTQY
TRBV7-9,TRBJ1-2,-,ASLGAGYGYT
TRBV7-2,TRBJ1-2,-,ASSLSTQLRGYT
TRBV3-1,TRBJ1-1,few,ASSQVQGNTEAF
TRBV21-1,TRBJ1-2,once,ASSKAARTGGNYGYT
TRBV6-6,TRBJ2-7,-,ASTPRPTHEQY
TRBV30,TRBJ2-7,-,AWSGGAGSTYEQY
TRBV19,TRBJ2-3,few,ASRTSGKGTDTQY
TRBV4-1,TRBJ2-1,-,ACSGATSYNEQF
TRBV5-1,TRBJ1-1,-,ASSSGGAVKNTEAF
TRBV20-1,TRBJ2-7,-,SASSGRTPSYEQY
TRBV14,TRBJ2-1,once,ASSRASGPGNEQF
TRBV18,TRBJ1-1,-,ASSPPGRENTEAF
TRBV20-1,TRBJ2-7,-,SALNIAGLAGAYEQY
TRBV21-1,TRBJ2-7,-,ASSSQGNSYEQY
TRBV24-1,TRBJ2-4,few,ATSDAGAGDIQY
TRBV5-4,TRBJ1-1,-,ASSFAGGAEAF
TRBV28,TRBJ2-7,-,ASQGRWEQY
TRBV19,TRBJ2-3,-,ASVGAASTDTQY
TRBV15,TRBJ1-1,-,ATSTFRENTEAF
TRBV20-1,TRBJ2-2,-,SAPSETGTGELF
TRBV6-6,TRBJ2-7,-,ASSPGPWGLEQY
TRBV2,TRBJ2-5,-,ASGETTQY
TRBV20-1,TRBJ1-3,-,SARRISGNTIY
TRBV9,TRBJ2-1,-,ASSVRWVAVDEQF
TRBV3-1,TRBJ2-5,-,ASSQRGRQETQY
TRBV4-1,TRBJ1-5,once,ASSRYSDRVRSNQPQH
TRBV12-3/TRBV12-4,TRBJ1-5,-,ASTLGTGSQPQH
TRBV3-1,TRBJ2-7,-,ASSPHGTAYEQY
TRBV20-1,TRBJ2-4,once,SARAGPSNIQY
TRBV5-1,TRBJ2-7,-,ASSEGQGLEQY
TRBV10-3,TRBJ2-2,-,AIIDRGTGELF